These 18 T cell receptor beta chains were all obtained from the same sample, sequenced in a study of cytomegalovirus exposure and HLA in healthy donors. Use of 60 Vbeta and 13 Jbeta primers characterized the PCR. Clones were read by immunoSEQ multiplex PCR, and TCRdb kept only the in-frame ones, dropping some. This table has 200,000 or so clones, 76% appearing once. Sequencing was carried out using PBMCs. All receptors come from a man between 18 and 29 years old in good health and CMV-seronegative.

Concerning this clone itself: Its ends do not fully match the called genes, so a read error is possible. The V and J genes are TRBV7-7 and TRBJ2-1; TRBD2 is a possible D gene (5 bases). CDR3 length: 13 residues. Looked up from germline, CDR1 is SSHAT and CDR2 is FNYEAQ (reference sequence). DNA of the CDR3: TGTGCTAGCAGCTTAAATCCGGGGAATGAGCAGTTCTTC. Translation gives CASSLNPGNEQFF.

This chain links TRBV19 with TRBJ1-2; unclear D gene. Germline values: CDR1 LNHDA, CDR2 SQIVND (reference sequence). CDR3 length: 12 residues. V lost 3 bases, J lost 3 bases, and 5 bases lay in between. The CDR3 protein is CASSIQDYGYTF. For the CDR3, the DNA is TGTGCCAGTAGTATTCAGGACTATGGCTACACCTTC.

The CDR3 DNA is TGTGCCAGCTCACCATTAGGGACTCGCCAAGAGACCCAGTACTTC. Its translation: CASSPLGTRQETQYF. The chain employs TRBV18 and TRBJ2-5; weak D call: TRBD2 (6 bases). From germline, CDR1 is KGHSH and CDR2 LQKENI. This CDR3 region has 15 residues. V was cut by 2 bases and J by 1 base, with 11 bases left in between.

CDR3 sequence reads: CASSIDGTGSGEAFF. The CDR3 DNA is TGTGCCAGTAGTATAGATGGTACCGGGTCCGGTGAAGCTTTCTTT. This chain joins TRBV19 and TRBJ1-1; D unresolved. CDR1 is LNHDA and CDR2 is SQIVND in the germline V gene (reference sequence). V was cut by 0 bases and J by 7 bases, with 15 bases left in between. The CDR3 consists of 15 residues.

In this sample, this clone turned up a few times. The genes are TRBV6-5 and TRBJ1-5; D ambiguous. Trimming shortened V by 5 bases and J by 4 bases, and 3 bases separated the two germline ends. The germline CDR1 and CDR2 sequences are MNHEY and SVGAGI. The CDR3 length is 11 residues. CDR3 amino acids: CASSQNQPQHF. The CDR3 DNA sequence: TGTGCCAGCAGTCAGAATCAGCCCCAGCATTTT.

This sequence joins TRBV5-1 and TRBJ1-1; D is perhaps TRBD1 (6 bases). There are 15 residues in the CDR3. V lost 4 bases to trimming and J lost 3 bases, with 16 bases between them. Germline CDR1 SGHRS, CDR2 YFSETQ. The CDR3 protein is CASSDPQGGDTEAFF. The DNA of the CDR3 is TGCGCCAGCAGCGATCCACAGGGCGGAGACACTGAAGCTTTCTTT.

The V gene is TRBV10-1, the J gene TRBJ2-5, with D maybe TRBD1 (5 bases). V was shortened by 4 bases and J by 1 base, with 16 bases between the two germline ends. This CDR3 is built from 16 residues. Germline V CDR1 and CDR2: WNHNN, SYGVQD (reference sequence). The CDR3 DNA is TGCGCCAGCAGTGTCGGCAGGTTTGGGGCCCAAGAGACCCAGTACTTC. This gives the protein CASSVGRFGAQETQYF.

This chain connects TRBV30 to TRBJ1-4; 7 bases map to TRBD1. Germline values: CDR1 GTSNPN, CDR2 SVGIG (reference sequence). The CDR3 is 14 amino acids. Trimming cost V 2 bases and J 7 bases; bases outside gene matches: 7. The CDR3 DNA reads TGTGCCTGGAGTAGACAGGGACTCACTGAAAAACTGTTTTTT. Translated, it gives CAWSRQGLTEKLFF.

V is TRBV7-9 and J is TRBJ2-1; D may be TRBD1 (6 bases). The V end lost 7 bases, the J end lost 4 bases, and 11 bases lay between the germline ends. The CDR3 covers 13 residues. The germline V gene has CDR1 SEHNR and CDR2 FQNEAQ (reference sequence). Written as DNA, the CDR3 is TGTGCCAGCAACAAACAGGGTTACAATGAGCAGTTCTTC. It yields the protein CASNKQGYNEQFF. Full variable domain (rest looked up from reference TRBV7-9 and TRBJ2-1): DTGVSQNPRHKITKRGQNVTFRCDPISEHNRLYWYRQTLGQGPEFLTYFQNEAQLEKSRLLSDRFSAERPKGSFSTLEIQRTEQGDSAMYLCASNKQGYNEQFFGPGTRLTVL.

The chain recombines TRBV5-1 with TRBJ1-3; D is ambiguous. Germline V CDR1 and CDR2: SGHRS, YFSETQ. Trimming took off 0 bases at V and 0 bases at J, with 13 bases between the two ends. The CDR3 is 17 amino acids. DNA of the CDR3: TGCGCCAGCAGCTTGGGCTCCGCGGGGTACTCTGGAAACACCATATATTTT. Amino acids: CASSLGSAGYSGNTIYF.

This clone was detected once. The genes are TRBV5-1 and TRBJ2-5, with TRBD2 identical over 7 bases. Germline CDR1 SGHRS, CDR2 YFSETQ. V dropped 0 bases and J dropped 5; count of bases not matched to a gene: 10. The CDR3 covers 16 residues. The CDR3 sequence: CASSLVGAGVMETQYF. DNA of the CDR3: TGCGCCAGCAGCTTGGTAGGCGCGGGAGTAATGGAGACCCAGTACTTC.

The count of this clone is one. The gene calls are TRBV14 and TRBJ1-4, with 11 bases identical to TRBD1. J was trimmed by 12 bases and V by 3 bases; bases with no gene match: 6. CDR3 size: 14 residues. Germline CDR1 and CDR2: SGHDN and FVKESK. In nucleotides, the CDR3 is TGTGCCAGCAGCCACCTCCGGGACAGGGGGGAACTGTTTTTT. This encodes CASSHLRDRGELFF.

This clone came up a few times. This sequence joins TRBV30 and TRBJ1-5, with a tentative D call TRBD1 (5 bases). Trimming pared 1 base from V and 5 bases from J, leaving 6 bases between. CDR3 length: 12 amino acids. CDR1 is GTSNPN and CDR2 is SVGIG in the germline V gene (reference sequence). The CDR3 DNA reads TGTGCCTGGAGTGGGGGGGATCAGCCCCAGCATTTT. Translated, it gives CAWSGGDQPQHF. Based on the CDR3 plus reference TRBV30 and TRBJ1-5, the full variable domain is SQTIHQWPATLVQPVGSPLSLECTVEGTSNPNLYWYRQAAGRGLQLLFYSVGIGQISSEVPQNLSASRPQDRQFILSSKKLLLSDSGFYLCAWSGGDQPQHFGDGTRLSIL.

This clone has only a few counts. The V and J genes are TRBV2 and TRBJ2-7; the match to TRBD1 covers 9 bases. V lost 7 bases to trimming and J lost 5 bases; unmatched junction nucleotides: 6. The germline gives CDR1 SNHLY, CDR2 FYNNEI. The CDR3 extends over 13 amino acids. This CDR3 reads CASMGQGGNEQYF. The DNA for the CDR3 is TGTGCCAGCATGGGACAGGGAGGGAACGAGCAGTACTTC.

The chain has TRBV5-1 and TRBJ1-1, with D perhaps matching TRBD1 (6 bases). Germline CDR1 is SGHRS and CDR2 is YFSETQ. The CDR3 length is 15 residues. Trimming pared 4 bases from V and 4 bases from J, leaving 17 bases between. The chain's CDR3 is CASSTVRGLGTEAFF. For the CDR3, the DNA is TGCGCCAGCAGCACGGTCAGGGGATTAGGCACTGAAGCTTTCTTT.

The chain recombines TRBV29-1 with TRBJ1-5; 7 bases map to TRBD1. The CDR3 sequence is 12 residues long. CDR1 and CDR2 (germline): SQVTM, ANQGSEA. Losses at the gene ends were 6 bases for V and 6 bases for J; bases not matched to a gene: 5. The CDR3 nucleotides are TGCAGCGTAGGGGACAGCGGTCAGCCCCAGCATTTT. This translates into CSVGDSGQPQHF. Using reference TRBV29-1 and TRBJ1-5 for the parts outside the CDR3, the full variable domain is SAVISQKPSRDICQRGTSLTIQCQVDSQVTMMFWYRQQPGQSLTLIATANQGSEATYESGFVIDKFPISRPNLTFSTLTVSNMSPEDSSIYLCSVGDSGQPQHFGDGTRLSIL.

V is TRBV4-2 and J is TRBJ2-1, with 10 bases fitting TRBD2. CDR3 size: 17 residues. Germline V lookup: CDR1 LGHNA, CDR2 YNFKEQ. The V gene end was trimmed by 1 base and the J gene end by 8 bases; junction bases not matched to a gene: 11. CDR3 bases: TGTGCCAGCAGCCAAGGGGGATTCGAGCGGGGGGGCCATGAGCAGTTCTTC. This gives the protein CASSQGGFERGGHEQFF.

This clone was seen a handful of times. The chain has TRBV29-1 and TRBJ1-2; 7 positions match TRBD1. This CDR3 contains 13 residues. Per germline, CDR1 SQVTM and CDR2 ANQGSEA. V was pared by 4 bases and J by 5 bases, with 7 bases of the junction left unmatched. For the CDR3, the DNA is TGCAGCGTTGGACAGGGACAAGATTATGGCTACACCTTC. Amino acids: CSVGQGQDYGYTF.